The 3 T cell receptor beta chains given below trace back to one sample, sequenced in a study of CD8 T cell repertoires and HIV-1 epitope variants. Generated by immunoSEQ multiplex PCR, the TCRdb table keeps only in-frame clones and is missing some. This sample yields 6,000 or so clones, of which just over 65% are seen a single time; less than 45% belongs to the top ten. These receptors have no identified antigens. The sample was cultured CD8+ T cells derived from PBMCs. These receptors were taken from a male donor with HIV.

The rearrangement uses TRBV6-1 and TRBJ1-4; D not certain. CDR1 is MNHNS and CDR2 is SASEGT in the germline V gene. V lost 6 bases, J lost 3 bases, and 2 bases lay in between. The CDR3 spans 11 residues. The CDR3 protein is CASRSNEKLFF. CDR3 nucleotides: TGTGCCAGCAGGTCTAATGAAAAACTGTTTTTT.

The rearrangement joins TRBV21-1 to TRBJ1-3. TRBV21-1 is a documented pseudogene. The CDR3 is 18 amino acids. The CDR3 sequence: CASSKEGGPRAPGNTIYF. In DNA form, the CDR3 reads TGTGCCAGCAGCAAAGAGGGGGGGCCTAGGGCTCCTGGAAACACCATATATTTT.

This clone was found a few times. The chain carries TRBV9 and TRBJ2-1; possibly TRBD1 for D (6 bases). In germline, CDR1 is SGDLS, CDR2 YYNGEE. The V end lost 4 bases, the J end lost 7 bases, and 12 bases lay between the germline ends. This CDR3 contains 13 residues. The CDR3 nucleotides are TGTGCCAGCAGCACGGACAGAATGAATGAGCAGTTCTTC. It codes for CASSTDRMNEQFF. The whole variable domain, filled in from reference TRBV9 and TRBJ2-1, reads DSGVTQTPKHLITATGQRVTLRCSPRSGDLSVYWYQQSLDQGLQFLIQYYNGEERAKGNILERFSAQQFPDLHSELNLSSLELGDSALYFCASSTDRMNEQFFGPGTRLTVL.